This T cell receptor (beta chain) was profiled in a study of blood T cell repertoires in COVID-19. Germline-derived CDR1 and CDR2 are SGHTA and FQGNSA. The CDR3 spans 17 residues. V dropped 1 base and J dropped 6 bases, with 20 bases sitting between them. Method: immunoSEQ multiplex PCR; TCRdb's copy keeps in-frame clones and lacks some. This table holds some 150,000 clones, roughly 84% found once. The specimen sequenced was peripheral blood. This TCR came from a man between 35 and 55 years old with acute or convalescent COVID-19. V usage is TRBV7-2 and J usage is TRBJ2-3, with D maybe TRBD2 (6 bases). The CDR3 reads CASSLGRGTGVGDTQYF. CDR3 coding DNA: TGTGCCAGCAGCTTAGGTCGCGGGACGGGGGTCGGGGATACGCAGTATTTT.